The 5 T cell receptor beta chains listed next were all sequenced from one sample in a study of T-cell reconstitution after alpha-beta-depleted transplantation in children. Unique molecular identifiers featured in how the TCRbeta library was prepared. Each CDR3 protein gets one entry after TCRdb re-called the PCR reads with MiXCR. The data show 200,000 to 250,000 distinct CDR3 sequences, 8.4% seen once. Here the sequenced sample was PBMCs, mostly from graft donor cells, taken 360 days after TCRalphabeta/CD19-depleted stem cell transplant. The receptors originated from a male patient aged 2-9 years who had a stem cell transplant for acute myeloid leukemia, so the T cells may come from the graft donor.

This clonotype was found a few times. Being one base from a much bigger clone, this may be a read error. The chain employs TRBV20-1 and TRBJ2-1, with 13 bases fitting TRBD2. The germline V gene has CDR1 DFQATT and CDR2 SNEGSKA (reference sequence). The CDR3 is 16 residues long. CDR3 coding DNA: TGCTGTGCACCCGGGACTAGCGGGGTGGGGTTCAATGAGCAGTTCTTC. Translated: CCAPGTSGVGFNEQFF.

This clonotype was counted ten times or more. The chain joins TRBV12-3 or TRBV12-4 to TRBJ2-4, with D tentatively TRBD1 or TRBD2 (5 bases each). The CDR3 loop spans 15 amino acids. The ends were cut back, 2 bases at V and 8 bases at J, with 16 bases in the middle. For the CDR3, the DNA is TGTGCCAGCAGTTTATCACTGTCTCGGGACGACATTCAGTACTTC. Its protein is CASSLSLSRDDIQYF.

CDR3 DNA: TGCGCCAGCAGCTGGACCTTGGACTATGGCTACACCTTC. It specifies CASSWTLDYGYTF. The J gene is TRBJ1-2, the V gene TRBV5-1; D is uncertain. Germline V CDR1 and CDR2: SGHRS, YFSETQ. The CDR3 extends over 13 amino acids. The germline V and J ends were trimmed by 3 bases and 3 bases, with 9 bases remaining between them.

This clonotype came up once. The genes are TRBV28 and TRBJ1-2; D may be TRBD1 (6 bases). Per the germline V gene, CDR1 is MDHEN and CDR2 is SYDVKM. The CDR3 has 15 amino acids. V lost 8 bases to trimming and J lost 4 bases, with 20 bases between them. This CDR3 reads CASGPANRDPYGYTF. DNA for the CDR3: TGTGCCAGCGGCCCCGCCAACAGGGACCCCTATGGCTACACCTTC.

This clonotype was seen a few times. The gene calls are TRBV28 and TRBJ2-5; 12 bases are a match to TRBD1. Per the germline V gene, CDR1 is MDHEN and CDR2 is SYDVKM. V lost 6 bases and J lost 0; bases outside the gene matches: 5. The CDR3 is made up of 16 amino acids. CDR3 sequence (DNA): TGTGCCAGCAGGCTGGGGACAGGGGGCAACCAAGAGACCCAGTACTTC. This encodes CASRLGTGGNQETQYF.